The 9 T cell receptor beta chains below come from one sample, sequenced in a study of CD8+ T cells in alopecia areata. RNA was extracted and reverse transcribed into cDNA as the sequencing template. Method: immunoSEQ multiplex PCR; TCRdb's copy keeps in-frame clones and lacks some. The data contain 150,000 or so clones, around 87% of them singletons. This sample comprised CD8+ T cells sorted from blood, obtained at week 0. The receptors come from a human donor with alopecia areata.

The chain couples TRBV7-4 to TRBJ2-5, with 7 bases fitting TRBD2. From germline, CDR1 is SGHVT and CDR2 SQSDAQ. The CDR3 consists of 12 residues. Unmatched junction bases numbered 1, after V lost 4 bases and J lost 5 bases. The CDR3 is CASSSGGETQYF. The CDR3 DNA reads TGTGCCAGCAGCTCCGGGGGGGAGACCCAGTACTTC.

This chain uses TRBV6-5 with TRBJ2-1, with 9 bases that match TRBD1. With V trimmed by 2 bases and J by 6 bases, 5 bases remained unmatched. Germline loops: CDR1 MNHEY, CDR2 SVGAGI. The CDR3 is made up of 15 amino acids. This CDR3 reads CASSYQGQGGNEQFF. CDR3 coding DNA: TGTGCCAGCAGTTACCAGGGACAGGGAGGCAATGAGCAGTTCTTC.

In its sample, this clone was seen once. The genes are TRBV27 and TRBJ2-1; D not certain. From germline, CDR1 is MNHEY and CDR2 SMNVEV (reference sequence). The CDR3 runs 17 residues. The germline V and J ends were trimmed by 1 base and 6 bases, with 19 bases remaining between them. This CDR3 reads CASSLYPSDPIRNEQFF. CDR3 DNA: TGTGCCAGCAGTTTATATCCGTCCGACCCGATTCGCAATGAGCAGTTCTTC.

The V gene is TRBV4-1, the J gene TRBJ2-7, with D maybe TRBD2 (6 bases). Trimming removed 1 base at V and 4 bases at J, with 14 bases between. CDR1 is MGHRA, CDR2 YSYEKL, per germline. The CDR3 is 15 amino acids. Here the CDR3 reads CASSQAGLPSYEQYF. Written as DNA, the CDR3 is TGCGCCAGCAGCCAAGCGGGACTCCCAAGTTACGAGCAGTACTTC.

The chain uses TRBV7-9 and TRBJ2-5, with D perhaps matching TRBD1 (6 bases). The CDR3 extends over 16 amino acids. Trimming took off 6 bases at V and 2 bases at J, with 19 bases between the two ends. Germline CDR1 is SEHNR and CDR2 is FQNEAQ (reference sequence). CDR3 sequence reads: CASSQGFRSRQETQYF. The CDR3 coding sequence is TGTGCCAGCAGTCAGGGGTTCCGTTCCCGGCAAGAGACCCAGTACTTC. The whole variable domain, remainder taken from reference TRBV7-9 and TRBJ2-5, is DTGVSQNPRHKITKRGQNVTFRCDPISEHNRLYWYRQTLGQGPEFLTYFQNEAQLEKSRLLSDRFSAERPKGSFSTLEIQRTEQGDSAMYLCASSQGFRSRQETQYFGPGTRLLVL.

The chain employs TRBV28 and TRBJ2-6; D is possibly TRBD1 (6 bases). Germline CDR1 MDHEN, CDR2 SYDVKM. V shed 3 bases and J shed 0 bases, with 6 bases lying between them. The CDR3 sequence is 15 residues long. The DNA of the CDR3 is TGTGCCAGCAGTTTCAGGGGCTCTGGGGCCAACGTCCTGACTTTC. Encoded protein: CASSFRGSGANVLTF.

CDR3 in amino acids: CASSPGTGDPYEQYF. As DNA, the CDR3 is TGTGCCAGCAGCCCCGGGACAGGGGATCCCTACGAGCAGTACTTC. J is TRBJ2-7 and V is TRBV27; 10 bases match TRBD1. CDR1 is MNHEY and CDR2 is SMNVEV in the germline V gene (reference sequence). The junction had 7 bases not matched to a gene; V was cut back by 6 bases and J by 2 bases. This CDR3 has 15 amino acids.

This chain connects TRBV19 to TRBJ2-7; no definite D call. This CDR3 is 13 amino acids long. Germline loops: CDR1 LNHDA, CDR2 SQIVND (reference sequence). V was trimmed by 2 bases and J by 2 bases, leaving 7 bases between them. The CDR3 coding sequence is TGTGCCAGTAGTATAACAGAAACCTACGAGCAGTACTTC. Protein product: CASSITETYEQYF.

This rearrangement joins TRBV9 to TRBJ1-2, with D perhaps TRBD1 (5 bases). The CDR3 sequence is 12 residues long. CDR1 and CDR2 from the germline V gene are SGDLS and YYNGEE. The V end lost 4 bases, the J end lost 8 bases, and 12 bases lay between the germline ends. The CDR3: CASSSGTPGYTF. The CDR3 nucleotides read TGTGCCAGCAGCTCCGGGACGCCGGGCTACACCTTC. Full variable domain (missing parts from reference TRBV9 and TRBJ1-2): DSGVTQTPKHLITATGQRVTLRCSPRSGDLSVYWYQQSLDQGLQFLIQYYNGEERAKGNILERFSAQQFPDLHSELNLSSLELGDSALYFCASSSGTPGYTFGSGTRLTVV.